This is a list of T cell receptor beta chains from one sample in a study of T cells after yellow fever vaccination. TCRdb re-called the 5' RACE reads with MiXCR, one entry per CDR3 protein. The data hold some 240,000 distinct CDR3 sequences, with roughly 5.6% observed a single time. Sequencing used CD4+ T cells sorted from PBMCs, obtained on the day of the yellow fever booster vaccination. The source of these receptors is a young man who received the YFV17D yellow fever vaccine. CDR3s leave out the opening cysteine and the closing phenylalanine or tryptophan. Each record gives: clone size, V gene, CDR3 protein. Clone size is not always given. Where it is, it says once, few, many or a class for expanded clones.

few TRBV30 AWKSPDRRDQPQH
- TRBV19 ASSRQVNTGELF
few TRBV4-3 ASSRRGPGEAF
few TRBV24-1 ATSGGRGYDGYT
many TRBV12-3/TRBV12-4 ASSAGTSVLETQY
- TRBV11-1 ASSSRTEQETQY
few TRBV3-1 ASSQMGLFYEQY
few TRBV3-1 ASSQVPEEEKLF
few TRBV4-3 ASSQVFSSDQPQH
- TRBV6-6 ASSQIRDTEAF
few TRBV20-1 SARYFLAADTQY
many TRBV28 ASSLLRGEAF
many TRBV4-3 ASSQDRVGELF
many TRBV7-9 ASSLGSYNEQF
few TRBV7-2 ASSQTGAGQETQY
many TRBV5-1 ASRGRTGGIGEQF
many TRBV4-2 ASSQDRGTGNTIY
- TRBV4-2 ASSPTGSVDYGYT
- TRBV7-2 ASSPRYRDTDTEY
- TRBV11-2 ASARGLEADGYT
- TRBV6-5 ASSIRLRYGYT
many TRBV6-2/TRBV6-3 ASSYSMTGGDQETQY
few TRBV18 ASSYGRATEAF
few TRBV5-1 ASSLRRDGTGELF
few TRBV5-1 ASSLEQGGRTQY
few TRBV12-3/TRBV12-4 ASSLKGETQY
many TRBV6-2/TRBV6-3 ASRSDISGSNQPQH
- TRBV5-1 ASRVSGVGETQY
- TRBV7-2 ASSEGLTRGNYGYT
many TRBV5-1 ASTLGTVNTGELF
few TRBV6-1 ASRGTGGFIGELF
- TRBV5-1 ASSLDGGACPGSCF
- TRBV19 ASSSPGLADETQY
- TRBV10-3 AIRNTGGGSPLH
many TRBV4-3 ASSPRANTEAF
many TRBV5-5 ASSLRVGVQETQY
- TRBV20-1 SASRMRTEAF
many TRBV15 ATSSLRGWTDYNEQF
once TRBV4-2 ASSQDSGHRTQENQY